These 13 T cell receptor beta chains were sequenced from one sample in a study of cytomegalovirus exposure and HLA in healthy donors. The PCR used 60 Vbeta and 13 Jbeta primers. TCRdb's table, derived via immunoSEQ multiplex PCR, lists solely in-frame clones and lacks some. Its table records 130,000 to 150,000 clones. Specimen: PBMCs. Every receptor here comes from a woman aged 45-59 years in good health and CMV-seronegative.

CDR3: CASSLGRDNQPQHF. CDR3 coding DNA: TGTGCCAGCAGCCTGGGGCGGGACAATCAGCCCCAGCATTTT. This rearrangement joins TRBV2 to TRBJ1-5; D is perhaps TRBD1 (5 bases). V shed 6 bases and J shed 3 bases, with 12 bases lying between them. The CDR3 covers 14 residues. Germline V gene sequence: CDR1 SNHLY, CDR2 FYNNEI.

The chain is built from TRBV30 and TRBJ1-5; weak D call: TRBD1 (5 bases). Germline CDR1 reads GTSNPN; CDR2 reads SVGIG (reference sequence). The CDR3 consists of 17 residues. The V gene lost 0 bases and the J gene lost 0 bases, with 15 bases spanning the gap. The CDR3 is CAWSVVLDTYSNQPQHF. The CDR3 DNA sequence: TGTGCCTGGAGTGTAGTCCTGGACACCTATAGCAATCAGCCCCAGCATTTT.

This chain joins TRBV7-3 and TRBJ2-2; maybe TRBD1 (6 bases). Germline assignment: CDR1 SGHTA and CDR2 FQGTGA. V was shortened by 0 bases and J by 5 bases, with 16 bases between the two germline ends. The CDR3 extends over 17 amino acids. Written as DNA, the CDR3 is TGTGCCAGCAGCTTAACCTGGGCCAAAACAGGGACCGGGGAGCTGTTTTTT. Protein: CASSLTWAKTGTGELFF.

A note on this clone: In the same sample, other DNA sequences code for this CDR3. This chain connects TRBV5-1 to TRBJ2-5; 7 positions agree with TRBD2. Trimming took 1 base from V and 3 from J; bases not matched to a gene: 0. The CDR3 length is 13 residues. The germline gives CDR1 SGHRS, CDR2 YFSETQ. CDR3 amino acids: CASSLSGEETQYF. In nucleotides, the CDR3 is TGCGCCAGCAGCTTGAGCGGGGAAGAGACCCAGTACTTC.

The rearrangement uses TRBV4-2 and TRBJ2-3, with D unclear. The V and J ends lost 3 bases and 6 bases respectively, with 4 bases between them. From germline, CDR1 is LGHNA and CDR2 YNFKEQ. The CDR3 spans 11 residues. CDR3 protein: CASSHLDTQYF. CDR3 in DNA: TGTGCCAGCAGCCACCTGGATACGCAGTATTTT.

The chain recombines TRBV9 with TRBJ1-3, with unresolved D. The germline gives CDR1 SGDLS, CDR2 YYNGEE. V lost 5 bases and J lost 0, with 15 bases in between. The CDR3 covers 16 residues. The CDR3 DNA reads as TGTGCCAGCAGTCGGCAGGCCGCACTCTCTGGAAACACCATATATTTT. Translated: CASSRQAALSGNTIYF.

CDR3 loop: CSVEGLAGYNEQFF. The CDR3, as DNA: TGCAGCGTTGAAGGGCTAGCGGGATACAATGAGCAGTTCTTC. The genes are TRBV29-1 and TRBJ2-1; 9 positions agree with TRBD2. This CDR3 is 14 amino acids long. The V gene's germline CDR1 is SQVTM and CDR2 ANQGSEA. The trim removed 1 base at V and 4 bases at J, leaving 2 bases unmatched.

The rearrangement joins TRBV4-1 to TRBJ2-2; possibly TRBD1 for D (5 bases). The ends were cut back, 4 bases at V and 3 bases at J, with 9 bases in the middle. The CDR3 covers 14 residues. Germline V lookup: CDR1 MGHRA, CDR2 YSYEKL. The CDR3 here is CASSRLGDTGELFF. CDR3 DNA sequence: TGCGCCAGCAGCCGATTAGGGGACACCGGGGAGCTGTTTTTT.

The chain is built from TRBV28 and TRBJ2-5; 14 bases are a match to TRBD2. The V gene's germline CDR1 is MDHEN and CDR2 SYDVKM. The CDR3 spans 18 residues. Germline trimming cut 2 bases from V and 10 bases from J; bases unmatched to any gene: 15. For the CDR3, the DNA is TGTGCCAGCAGTTTACGGCGGACTAGCGGGGGGACCCCTTCTGACCAGTACTTC. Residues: CASSLRRTSGGTPSDQYF. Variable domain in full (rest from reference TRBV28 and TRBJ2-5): DVKVTQSSRYLVKRTGEKVFLECVQDMDHENMFWYRQDPGLGLRLIYFSYDVKMKEKGDIPEGYSVSREKKERFSLILESASTNQTSMYLCASSLRRTSGGTPSDQYFGPGTRLLVL.

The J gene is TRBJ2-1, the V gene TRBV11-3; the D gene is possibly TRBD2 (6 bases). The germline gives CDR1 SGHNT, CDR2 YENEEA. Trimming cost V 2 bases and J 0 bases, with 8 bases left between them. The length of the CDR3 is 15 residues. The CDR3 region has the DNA TGTGCCAGCAGCTTACGGGGGAGCTCCTACAATGAGCAGTTCTTC. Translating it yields CASSLRGSSYNEQFF.

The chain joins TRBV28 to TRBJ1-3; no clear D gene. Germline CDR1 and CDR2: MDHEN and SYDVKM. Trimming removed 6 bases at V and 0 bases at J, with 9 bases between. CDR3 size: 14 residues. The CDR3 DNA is TGTGCCAGCAGATCCGACACCTCTGGAAACACCATATATTTT. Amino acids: CASRSDTSGNTIYF.

CDR3 region: CASSQDQVTGSEQYF. The DNA for the CDR3 is TGTGCCAGCAGCCAAGATCAAGTAACAGGTTCCGAGCAGTACTTC. V is TRBV4-2 and J is TRBJ2-7, with a tentative D call TRBD1 (5 bases). The CDR3 is 15 residues long. V was cut by 0 bases and J by 6 bases, with 15 bases left in between. Looked up from germline, CDR1 is LGHNA and CDR2 is YNFKEQ.

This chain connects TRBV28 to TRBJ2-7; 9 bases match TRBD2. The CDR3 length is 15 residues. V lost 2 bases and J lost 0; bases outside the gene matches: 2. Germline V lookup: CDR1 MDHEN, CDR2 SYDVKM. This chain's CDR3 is CASSLLREGSYEQYF. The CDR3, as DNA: TGTGCCAGCAGTTTACTGCGGGAGGGCTCCTACGAGCAGTACTTC.